This TCR beta chain was sequenced during a study of cytomegalovirus exposure and HLA in healthy donors. About the research overall: In a previous analysis, 117 million unique TCR beta sequences were found from 150 million to 200 million T cells. Overall study findings and caveats: Immune exposure data for these donors was limited to CMV serostatus.

It was with 60 Vbeta and 13 Jbeta primers that the PCR ran. The protocol was immunoSEQ multiplex PCR, while the TCRdb copy is restricted to in-frame clones and leaves out a portion. The sample contains about 120,000 clones, approximately 80% of which appear only once. In regard to this clone: Its specificity is unknown.

The TCR comes from a woman in her twenties or thirties in good health and CMV-seronegative. Sequenced sample: PBMCs.

The DNA for the CDR3 is TGTGCCAGCAGTGGCCTCGGGCAGCCCCAGCATTTT. Its protein is CASSGLGQPQHF. J is TRBJ1-5 and V is TRBV2; no firm D call. Germline CDR1 is SNHLY and CDR2 is FYNNEI. V lost 4 bases and J 7 bases, leaving 8 bases between the germline ends. CDR3 length: 12 residues.